Listed below are T cell receptor beta chains from one sample, sequenced in a study of shared clonotypes between healthy human individuals. Data came from immunoSEQ multiplex PCR; TCRdb stores just in-frame clones and leaves some out. Among about 800,000 clones listed, 96% were seen once. Specimen: naive CD8+ T cells sorted from blood. The receptors were gathered from a man aged 25-40 years in good health. Each CDR3 is given with its conserved first and last residue. The D gene is left open where the match is weak. Size is omitted from some rows. Given values are once, few, many or a class for expanded clones.

CDR3 DNA: TGTGCCAGCAGTTTTACAGGGAGGGGGTACGAGCAGTACTTC
CDR3 protein: CASSFTGRGYEQYF
clone size: once
J gene: TRBJ2-7
V gene: TRBV27
D gene: .

CDR3 DNA: TGTGCCAGCAGCCCCGACGGCGGATACGAGCAGTACTTC
CDR3 protein: CASSPDGGYEQYF
clone size: .
J gene: TRBJ2-7
V gene: TRBV11-3
D gene: .

CDR3 DNA: TGTGCCAGCAGCTACCTAGCGGGCGCCTACGAGCAGTACTTC
CDR3 protein: CASSYLAGAYEQYF
clone size: .
J gene: TRBJ2-7
V gene: TRBV14
D gene: TRBD2

CDR3 DNA: TGTGCCAGCAGCGTAGCCCTCCGTCAGGGCCCATACAATGAGCAGTTCTTC
CDR3 protein: CASSVALRQGPYNEQFF
clone size: .
J gene: TRBJ2-1
V gene: TRBV9
D gene: .

CDR3 DNA: TGTGCCAGCTCTCTCTCAGGGACGGGTGGAAACACCATATATTTT
CDR3 protein: CASSLSGTGGNTIYF
clone size: .
J gene: TRBJ1-3
V gene: TRBV18
D gene: .

CDR3 DNA: TGTGCCAGCAGTTATCAACTCACAGGGGCCGAGCAGTACTTC
CDR3 protein: CASSYQLTGAEQYF
clone size: .
J gene: TRBJ2-7
V gene: TRBV28
D gene: TRBD1

CDR3 DNA: TGTGCCAGCAGCCCAAGGACGGGCGACTACACCTTC
CDR3 protein: CASSPRTGDYTF
clone size: .
J gene: TRBJ1-2
V gene: TRBV5-6
D gene: .

CDR3 DNA: TGTGCCAGCAGCGTAGGAGGGACAGGGGATGGCTACACCTTC
CDR3 protein: CASSVGGTGDGYTF
clone size: .
J gene: TRBJ1-2
V gene: TRBV9
D gene: TRBD1

CDR3 DNA: TGTGCCAGCAGTTTGTTTTTCTGGCAGGAAAACACCGGGGAGCTGTTTTTT
CDR3 protein: CASSLFFWQENTGELFF
clone size: .
J gene: TRBJ2-2
V gene: TRBV28
D gene: .

CDR3 DNA: TGTGCCAGCAGCAGGAGAGGGCCCTCCTACAATGAGCAGTTCTTC
CDR3 protein: CASSRRGPSYNEQFF
clone size: .
J gene: TRBJ2-1
V gene: TRBV7-8
D gene: .

CDR3 DNA: TGTGCCAGCAGTTTACTGGGGGATGCCTACGAGCAGTACTTC
CDR3 protein: CASSLLGDAYEQYF
clone size: once
J gene: TRBJ2-7
V gene: TRBV6-5
D gene: .

CDR3 DNA: TGCAGCGTTGAGGCAGGGCCGAACACTGAAGCTTTCTTT
CDR3 protein: CSVEAGPNTEAFF
clone size: .
J gene: TRBJ1-1
V gene: TRBV29-1
D gene: .

CDR3 DNA: TGCAGCGTTTCGGTGACAGGGTCCTACGAGCAGTACTTC
CDR3 protein: CSVSVTGSYEQYF
clone size: .
J gene: TRBJ2-7
V gene: TRBV29-1
D gene: TRBD1

CDR3 DNA: TGCGCCAGCAGCCGGGGGGGCGCCGCTTACGAGCAGTACTTC
CDR3 protein: CASSRGGAAYEQYF
clone size: few
J gene: TRBJ2-7
V gene: TRBV4-1
D gene: .

CDR3 DNA: TGTGCCAGCAGTTTGGGTTTTACTAGCAGGGGCGAGCAGTACTTC
CDR3 protein: CASSLGFTSRGEQYF
clone size: .
J gene: TRBJ2-7
V gene: TRBV27
D gene: .

CDR3 DNA: TGTGCCAGCAGTGCCCCGAACACTGAAGCTTTCTTT
CDR3 protein: CASSAPNTEAFF
clone size: .
J gene: TRBJ1-1
V gene: TRBV27
D gene: .

CDR3 DNA: TGTGCCAGCAGTTCGGGACAGAAAAATCAGCCCCAGCATTTT
CDR3 protein: CASSSGQKNQPQHF
clone size: .
J gene: TRBJ1-5
V gene: TRBV28
D gene: TRBD1

CDR3 DNA: TGCGCCAGCAGCCTGGGCGAAGGCCCCTACACAGATACGCAGTATTTT
CDR3 protein: CASSLGEGPYTDTQYF
clone size: once
J gene: TRBJ2-3
V gene: TRBV5-1
D gene: .

CDR3 DNA: TGCAGCGTCCCACATCAGGGTCCCGGAGTTTACGAGCAGTACTTC
CDR3 protein: CSVPHQGPGVYEQYF
clone size: once
J gene: TRBJ2-7
V gene: TRBV29-1
D gene: .

CDR3 DNA: TGTGCCAGTAGCCACCAACAGGGTTTGACTGAAGCTTTCTTT
CDR3 protein: CASSHQQGLTEAFF
clone size: .
J gene: TRBJ1-1
V gene: TRBV19
D gene: .

CDR3 DNA: TGTGCCAGCAGCCTCGGGACAGGTCCCTACGAGCAGTACTTC
CDR3 protein: CASSLGTGPYEQYF
clone size: .
J gene: TRBJ2-7
V gene: TRBV5-6
D gene: TRBD1

CDR3 DNA: TGTGCCAGCAGCGCAGAGGGCCCCGGGGAGCTGTTTTTT
CDR3 protein: CASSAEGPGELFF
clone size: .
J gene: TRBJ2-2
V gene: TRBV7-9
D gene: .

CDR3 DNA: TGCGCCAGCAGCTTGGCAGGGCTTAGCACAGATACGCAGTATTTT
CDR3 protein: CASSLAGLSTDTQYF
clone size: .
J gene: TRBJ2-3
V gene: TRBV5-1
D gene: .

CDR3 DNA: TGTGCCAGCAGCGTCGTAGCGGGAGGCTACAATGAGCAGTTCTTC
CDR3 protein: CASSVVAGGYNEQFF
clone size: .
J gene: TRBJ2-1
V gene: TRBV9
D gene: TRBD2

CDR3 DNA: TGTGCCAGCAGTCCCCCCCCGCGGGGCTACACCTTC
CDR3 protein: CASSPPPRGYTF
clone size: .
J gene: TRBJ1-2
V gene: TRBV9
D gene: .

CDR3 DNA: TGCAGCGTTGAAGACTGGGAGACTAGCGGGAGGGCGGTGCAGTTCTTC
CDR3 protein: CSVEDWETSGRAVQFF
clone size: .
J gene: TRBJ2-1
V gene: TRBV29-1
D gene: TRBD2

CDR3 DNA: TGCGCCAGCAGCCAAGAAAAAGGGATGAACACTGAAGCTTTCTTT
CDR3 protein: CASSQEKGMNTEAFF
clone size: .
J gene: TRBJ1-1
V gene: TRBV4-1
D gene: .

CDR3 DNA: TGTGCCAGCAGTTCAACGACTAGCGGCCCAGGCGATGAGCAGTTCTTC
CDR3 protein: CASSSTTSGPGDEQFF
clone size: .
J gene: TRBJ2-1
V gene: TRBV27
D gene: TRBD2

CDR3 DNA: TGTGCCAGCGCGACGGGAAACGGAATTGAGCAGTTCTTC
CDR3 protein: CASATGNGIEQFF
clone size: .
J gene: TRBJ2-1
V gene: TRBV7-9
D gene: .

CDR3 DNA: TGTGCCAAAAGACGGGTCATGGAAGAGACCCAGTACTTC
CDR3 protein: CAKRRVMEETQYF
clone size: .
J gene: TRBJ2-5
V gene: TRBV2
D gene: .

CDR3 DNA: TGTGCCAGCAGCGACTTTGGGGGCTACACCTTC
CDR3 protein: CASSDFGGYTF
clone size: once
J gene: TRBJ1-2
V gene: TRBV9
D gene: .

CDR3 DNA: TGCGCCAGCAGCTTTGGACAGGACTACGAGCAGTACTTC
CDR3 protein: CASSFGQDYEQYF
clone size: .
J gene: TRBJ2-7
V gene: TRBV5-1
D gene: TRBD1

CDR3 DNA: TGTGCCAGCAGCTTAGCGCACGTCTACGAGCAGTACTTC
CDR3 protein: CASSLAHVYEQYF
clone size: .
J gene: TRBJ2-7
V gene: TRBV7-9
D gene: .

CDR3 DNA: TGTGCCAGCAGCCCCCGGCAGCGCAAAAGCTCCTACGAGCAGTACTTC
CDR3 protein: CASSPRQRKSSYEQYF
clone size: .
J gene: TRBJ2-7
V gene: TRBV7-6
D gene: .

CDR3 DNA: TGTGCCGTGGAAGGGGTGAAAAACATTCAGTACTTC
CDR3 protein: CAVEGVKNIQYF
clone size: .
J gene: TRBJ2-4
V gene: TRBV30
D gene: .

CDR3 DNA: TGTGCCAGTAGTACTCAAAGGGGGCTCAATCAGCCCCAGCATTTT
CDR3 protein: CASSTQRGLNQPQHF
clone size: .
J gene: TRBJ1-5
V gene: TRBV19
D gene: TRBD1

CDR3 DNA: TGTGCCAGCTCACCCTCGGCCTCTACGGGAGTGCAGTCCTACGAGCAGTACTTC
CDR3 protein: CASSPSASTGVQSYEQYF
clone size: .
J gene: TRBJ2-7
V gene: TRBV18
D gene: .

CDR3 DNA: TGTGCCAGCAGCGGCGGGACAGTTGGCTACACCTTC
CDR3 protein: CASSGGTVGYTF
clone size: .
J gene: TRBJ1-2
V gene: TRBV7-9
D gene: TRBD1

CDR3 DNA: TGTGCCAGCAGCATCATAGCGGGAGGCTACAATGAGCAGTTCTTC
CDR3 protein: CASSIIAGGYNEQFF
clone size: .
J gene: TRBJ2-1
V gene: TRBV7-6
D gene: TRBD2

CDR3 DNA: TGCGCCAGCAGCCAAACCGGAGAGGCCCCGAACTATGGCTACACCTTC
CDR3 protein: CASSQTGEAPNYGYTF
clone size: .
J gene: TRBJ1-2
V gene: TRBV4-1
D gene: .

CDR3 DNA: TGTGCCAGCAGCTCCCGGACCCAAGGGCCAACGAACAATGAGCAGTTCTTC
CDR3 protein: CASSSRTQGPTNNEQFF
clone size: .
J gene: TRBJ2-1
V gene: TRBV11-2
D gene: .

CDR3 DNA: TGTGCCAGCAGCGTAGGAGCGCAGGGAGGGTACGAGCAGTACTTC
CDR3 protein: CASSVGAQGGYEQYF
clone size: .
J gene: TRBJ2-7
V gene: TRBV9
D gene: TRBD2

CDR3 DNA: TGTGCCAGCAGCTTAGTTAATCGACAAGAGACCCAGTACTTC
CDR3 protein: CASSLVNRQETQYF
clone size: .
J gene: TRBJ2-5
V gene: TRBV7-9
D gene: .

CDR3 DNA: TGTGCCAGCAGCTCCGGGACTAGCGGGAGCTATGAGCAGTTCTTC
CDR3 protein: CASSSGTSGSYEQFF
clone size: .
J gene: TRBJ2-1
V gene: TRBV11-3
D gene: TRBD2

CDR3 DNA: TGTGCCAGCAGCTTCCCGGCGGACTCCTACAATGAGCAGTTCTTC
CDR3 protein: CASSFPADSYNEQFF
clone size: .
J gene: TRBJ2-1
V gene: TRBV5-4
D gene: .

CDR3 DNA: TGTGCCAGCACCGGACGTTCAGATACGCAGTATTTT
CDR3 protein: CASTGRSDTQYF
clone size: .
J gene: TRBJ2-3
V gene: TRBV27
D gene: .

CDR3 DNA: TGCGCCAGCAGCCACCTAGCGGGGGGCGATGAGCAGTTCTTC
CDR3 protein: CASSHLAGGDEQFF
clone size: .
J gene: TRBJ2-1
V gene: TRBV4-1
D gene: TRBD2

CDR3 DNA: TGTGCCAGCAGCCCCGGGACTAGCGGAAAAGAGACCCAGTACTTC
CDR3 protein: CASSPGTSGKETQYF
clone size: .
J gene: TRBJ2-5
V gene: TRBV6-5
D gene: TRBD2

CDR3 DNA: TGTGCCAGCAGCGTGACAGGGGGTTACCAAGAGACCCAGTACTTC
CDR3 protein: CASSVTGGYQETQYF
clone size: .
J gene: TRBJ2-5
V gene: TRBV9
D gene: TRBD1

CDR3 DNA: TGCAGCGTTGGTCGAGCGGGAAGAGAGCAGTACTTC
CDR3 protein: CSVGRAGREQYF
clone size: .
J gene: TRBJ2-7
V gene: TRBV29-1
D gene: TRBD2

CDR3 DNA: TGCGCCAGCAGCCAAGTTCCCGAGGACGAGCAGTACTTC
CDR3 protein: CASSQVPEDEQYF
clone size: .
J gene: TRBJ2-7
V gene: TRBV4-1
D gene: .

CDR3 DNA: TGTGCCAGCAGCTTAAATGCGGGAGAAGAGACCCAGTACTTC
CDR3 protein: CASSLNAGEETQYF
clone size: .
J gene: TRBJ2-5
V gene: TRBV11-3
D gene: TRBD2

CDR3 DNA: TGTGCCAGCAGCCCCAGGGTTAACAATGAGCAGTTCTTC
CDR3 protein: CASSPRVNNEQFF
clone size: .
J gene: TRBJ2-1
V gene: TRBV7-6
D gene: .

CDR3 DNA: TGTGCCAGCAGCGTACATAGCGGGAGTTCCGAGCAGTACTTC
CDR3 protein: CASSVHSGSSEQYF
clone size: .
J gene: TRBJ2-7
V gene: TRBV9
D gene: TRBD2

CDR3 DNA: TGTGCCAGCAGTTATCAACGGGGATCCTACGAGCAGTACTTC
CDR3 protein: CASSYQRGSYEQYF
clone size: .
J gene: TRBJ2-7
V gene: TRBV6-5
D gene: .

CDR3 DNA: TGTGCCAGCAGCCCGAGTCCTAGGGGCTACACCTTC
CDR3 protein: CASSPSPRGYTF
clone size: .
J gene: TRBJ1-2
V gene: TRBV7-2
D gene: .